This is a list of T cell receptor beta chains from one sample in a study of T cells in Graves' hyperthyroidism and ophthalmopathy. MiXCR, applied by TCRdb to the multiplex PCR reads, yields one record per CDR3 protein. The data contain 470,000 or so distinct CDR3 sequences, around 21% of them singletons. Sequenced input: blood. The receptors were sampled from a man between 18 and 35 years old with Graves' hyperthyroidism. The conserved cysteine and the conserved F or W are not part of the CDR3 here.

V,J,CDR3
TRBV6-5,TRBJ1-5,ASSSLGAVNQPQH
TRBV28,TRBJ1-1,ASSLVPDWDPTEAF
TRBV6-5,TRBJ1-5,ASRGPASNQPQH
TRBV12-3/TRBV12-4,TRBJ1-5,ASSSTGSLSAQH
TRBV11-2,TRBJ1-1,ASSFKAGGIGTEAF
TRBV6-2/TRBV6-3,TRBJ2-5,ASRDAGTPLGETQY
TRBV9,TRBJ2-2,ASSPTSGRNTGELF
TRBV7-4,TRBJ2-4,ASSQGQAIAKNIQY
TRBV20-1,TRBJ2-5,SAPSTMGGLETQY
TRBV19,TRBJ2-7,ASSIGTNTYEQY
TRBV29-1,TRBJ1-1,SGGQNTEAF
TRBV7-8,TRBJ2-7,ASSPGAGYSYEQY
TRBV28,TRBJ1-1,ASSLGTASTEAF
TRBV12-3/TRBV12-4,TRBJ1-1,ASNSRGREGEAF
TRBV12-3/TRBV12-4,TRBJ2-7,ASFFSLSGAYEQY
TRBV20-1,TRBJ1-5,SARAHTGEMAPQH
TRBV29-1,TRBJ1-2,SVDRRGDYGYT
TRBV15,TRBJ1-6,ATSRDLGSPYNSPLH
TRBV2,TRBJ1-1,ASSGDPTMGNTEAF
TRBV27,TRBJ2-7,ASAGQGGYEQY
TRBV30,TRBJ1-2,AWSINGRNYGYT
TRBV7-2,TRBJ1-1,ASRVQQDSGTEAF
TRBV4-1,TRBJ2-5,ASSPFPWGGGPTQY
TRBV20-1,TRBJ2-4,SARDPGEIGNIQY
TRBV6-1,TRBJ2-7,ASRDPSEGPYEQY
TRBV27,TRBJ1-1,ASRREGEAF
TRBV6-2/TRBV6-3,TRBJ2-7,ASSYAGVTYEQY
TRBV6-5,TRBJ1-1,ASRLRGVNMNTEAF
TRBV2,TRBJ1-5,ASSEAGTGNQPQH
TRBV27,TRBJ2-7,ASMTSGDEQY
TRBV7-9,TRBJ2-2,ASSLGFTGELF
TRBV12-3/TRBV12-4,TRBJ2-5,ASSYDGGETQY
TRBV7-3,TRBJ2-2,ASSFRGPGELF
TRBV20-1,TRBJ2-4,SAREGRGAKNIKY
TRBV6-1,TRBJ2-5,ASNEFSGAQETQY
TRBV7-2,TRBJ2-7,ASSPQGGGEQY
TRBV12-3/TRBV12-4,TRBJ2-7,ASTLHRTGAYEQY
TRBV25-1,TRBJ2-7,ASSTGATRDEQY
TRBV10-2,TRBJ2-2,ASSLLAGGPPGELF